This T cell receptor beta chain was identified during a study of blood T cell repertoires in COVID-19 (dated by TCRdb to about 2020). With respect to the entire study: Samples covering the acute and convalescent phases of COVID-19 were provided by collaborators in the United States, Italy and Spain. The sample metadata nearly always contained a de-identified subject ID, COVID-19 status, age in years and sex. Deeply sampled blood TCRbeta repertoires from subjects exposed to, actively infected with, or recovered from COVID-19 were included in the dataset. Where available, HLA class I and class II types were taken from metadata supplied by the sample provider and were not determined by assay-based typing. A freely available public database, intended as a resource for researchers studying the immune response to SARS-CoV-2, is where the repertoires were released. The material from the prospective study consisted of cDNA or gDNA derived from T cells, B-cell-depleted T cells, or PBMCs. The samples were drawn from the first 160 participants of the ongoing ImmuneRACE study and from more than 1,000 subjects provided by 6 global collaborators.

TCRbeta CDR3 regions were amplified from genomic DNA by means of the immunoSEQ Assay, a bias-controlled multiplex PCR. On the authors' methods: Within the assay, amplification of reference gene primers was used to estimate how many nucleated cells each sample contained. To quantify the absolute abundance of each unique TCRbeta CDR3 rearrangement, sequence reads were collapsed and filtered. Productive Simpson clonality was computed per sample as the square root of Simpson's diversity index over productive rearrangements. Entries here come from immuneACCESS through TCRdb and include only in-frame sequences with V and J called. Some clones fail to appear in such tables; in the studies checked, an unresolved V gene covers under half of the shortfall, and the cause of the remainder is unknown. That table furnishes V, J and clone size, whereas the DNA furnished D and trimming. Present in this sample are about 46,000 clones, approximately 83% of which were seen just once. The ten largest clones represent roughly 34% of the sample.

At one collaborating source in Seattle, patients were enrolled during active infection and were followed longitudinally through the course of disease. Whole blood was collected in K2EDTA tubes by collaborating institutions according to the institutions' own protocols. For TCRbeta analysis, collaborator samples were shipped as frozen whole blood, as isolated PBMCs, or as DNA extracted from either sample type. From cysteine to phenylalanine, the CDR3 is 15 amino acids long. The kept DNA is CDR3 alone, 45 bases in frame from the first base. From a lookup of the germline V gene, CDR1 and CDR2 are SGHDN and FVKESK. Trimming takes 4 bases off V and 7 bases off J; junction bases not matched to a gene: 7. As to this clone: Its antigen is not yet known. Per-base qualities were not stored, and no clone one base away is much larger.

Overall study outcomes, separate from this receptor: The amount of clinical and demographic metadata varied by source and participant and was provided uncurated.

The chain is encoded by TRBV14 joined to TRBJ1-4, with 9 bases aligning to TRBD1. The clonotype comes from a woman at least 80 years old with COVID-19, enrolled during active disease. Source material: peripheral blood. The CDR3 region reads CASSPQGQGIEKLFF. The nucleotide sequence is TGTGCCAGCAGCCCCCAGGGACAGGGAATTGAAAAACTGTTTTTT.